This entry features one T cell receptor (beta chain) sequence. Only in-frame clones appear in the TCRdb table, and some are missing; sequencing was by immunoSEQ multiplex PCR. The table lists about 210,000 clones, approximately 78% of them singletons. These data belong to a study of blood T cell repertoires in COVID-19. CDR1 SNHLY and CDR2 FYNNEI come from the germline V gene. Trimming took off 4 bases at V and 5 bases at J, with 8 bases between the two ends. The CDR3 extends over 12 amino acids. The material sequenced was peripheral blood. This sequence originates from a woman between 70 and 85 years old with COVID-19, enrolled during active disease. The genes are TRBV2 and TRBJ2-5; unclear D gene. The CDR3 loop reads CASSGQLETQYF. The CDR3 region has the DNA TGTGCCAGCAGTGGGCAGTTGGAGACCCAGTACTTC. The full variable domain, with the rest looked up from reference TRBV2 and TRBJ2-5, is EPEVTQTPSHQVTQMGQEVILRCVPISNHLYFYWYRQILGQKVEFLVSFYNNEISEKSEIFDDQFSVERPDGSNFTLKIRSTKLEDSAMYFCASSGQLETQYFGPGTRLLVL.